What follows describes a single TCR beta chain. What it binds is unknown. The CDR3 sequence is 14 residues long. From germline, CDR1 is SGDLS and CDR2 YYNGEE. The V gene lost 2 bases and the J gene lost 7 bases, with 15 bases spanning the gap. These data come from a study of graft-versus-host responses after intestinal transplantation. Study summary: All of the recipients had induction that used anti-thymocyte globulin, then tacrolimus and steroids for about 3 years. Regarding the study as a whole: Some patients had graft-donor T cell macrochimerism, and their allografts showed high graft-versus-host to host-versus-graft clonal ratios. Early post-transplant HvG declines tracked with peak circulating GvH clone levels.

Sequencing used immunoSEQ multiplex PCR; TCRdb keeps in-frame clones, though not all of them. The sample has about 36,000 clones, less than 95% seen once; the top ten hold over 0.2%. This rearrangement joins TRBV9 to TRBJ1-2; maybe TRBD1 (6 bases). The receptor comes from a human donor who was the organ donor for an intestinal transplant. The material was unstimulated CD4+ T cells sorted from spleen or lymph node cells, obtained before transplant. Here the CDR3 reads CASSVAGGRGGYTF. The CDR3 DNA sequence: TGTGCCAGCAGCGTGGCCGGGGGCCGGGGTGGCTACACCTTC. Full variable domain (outside the CDR3, taken from reference TRBV9 and TRBJ1-2): DSGVTQTPKHLITATGQRVTLRCSPRSGDLSVYWYQQSLDQGLQFLIQYYNGEERAKGNILERFSAQQFPDLHSELNLSSLELGDSALYFCASSVAGGRGGYTFGSGTRLTVV.